This T cell receptor beta chain was sequenced during a study of blood T cell repertoires in COVID-19. Trimming at V came to 0 bases and at J to 5 bases, leaving 1 base not matched to a gene. Germline V CDR1 and CDR2: LGHNT, FRNRAP. CDR3 length: 15 residues. Profiling relied on immunoSEQ multiplex PCR, and the TCRdb table lists in-frame clones only, not all of them. The repertoire has over 200,000 clones, 88% of them found once; the top ten carry 2.5% to 3%. The chain combines TRBV12-5 with TRBJ2-2; 9 bases map to TRBD1. The sample consisted of peripheral blood. This TCR was sampled from a woman aged 55-75 years with acute or convalescent COVID-19. The CDR3 coding sequence is TGTGCTAGTGGTTTGGTGACAGGGGGTACCGGGGAGCTGTTTTTT. It codes for CASGLVTGGTGELFF.